This T cell receptor (beta chain) originates from a study of blood T cell repertoires in COVID-19. Study-level background: T cells, B-cell-depleted T cells, or PBMCs provided the cDNA or gDNA that served as material.

Participant age was roughly 18 to 90 years, and participants resided in 25 or so US areas. Donors were grouped by their self-reported clinical history. All recovered Cohort 3 donors got two negative PCRs, got clearance, or saw symptom resolution. Sequencing was performed with immunoSEQ multiplex PCR; in TCRdb, only in-frame clones are kept and a portion is missing. Here the sample spans about 180,000 clones, roughly 86% being singletons. Germline V lookup: CDR1 MDHEN, CDR2 SYDVKM. The length of the CDR3 is 16 residues. V lost 5 bases to trimming and J lost 2 bases; unmatched junction nucleotides: 5. The sample consisted of PBMCs or T cells enriched from blood (not recorded which). This clonotype originated in a woman aged 25 to 39 who had recovered from COVID-19. This chain joins TRBV28 and TRBJ2-3; TRBD1 aligns across 12 bases. CDR3 sequence: CASSAAGQGATDTQYF. DNA of the CDR3: TGTGCCAGCAGTGCGGCGGGACAGGGGGCCACAGATACGCAGTATTTT.